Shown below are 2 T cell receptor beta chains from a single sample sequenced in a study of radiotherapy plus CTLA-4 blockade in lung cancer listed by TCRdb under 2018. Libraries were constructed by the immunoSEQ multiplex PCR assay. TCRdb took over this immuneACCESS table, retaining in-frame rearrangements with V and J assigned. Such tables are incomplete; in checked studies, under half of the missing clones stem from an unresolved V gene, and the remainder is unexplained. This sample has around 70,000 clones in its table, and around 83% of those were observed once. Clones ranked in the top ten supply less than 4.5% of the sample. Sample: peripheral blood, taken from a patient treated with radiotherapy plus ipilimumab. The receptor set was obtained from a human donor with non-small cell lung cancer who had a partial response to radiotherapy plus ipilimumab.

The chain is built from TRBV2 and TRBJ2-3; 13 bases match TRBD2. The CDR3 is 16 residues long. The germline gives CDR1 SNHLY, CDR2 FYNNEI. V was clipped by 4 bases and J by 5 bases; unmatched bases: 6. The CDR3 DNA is TGTGCCAGCAGTGCCCGGACTAGCGGGAGTGTAGATACGCAGTATTTT. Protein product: CASSARTSGSVDTQYF.

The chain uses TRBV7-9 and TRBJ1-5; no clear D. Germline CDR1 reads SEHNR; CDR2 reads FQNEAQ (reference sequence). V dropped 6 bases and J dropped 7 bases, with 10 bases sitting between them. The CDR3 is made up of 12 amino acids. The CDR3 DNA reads TGTGCCAGCAGTGACGGGAACCAGCCCCAGCATTTT. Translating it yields CASSDGNQPQHF. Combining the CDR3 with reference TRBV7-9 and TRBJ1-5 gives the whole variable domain DTGVSQNPRHKITKRGQNVTFRCDPISEHNRLYWYRQTLGQGPEFLTYFQNEAQLEKSRLLSDRFSAERPKGSFSTLEIQRTEQGDSAMYLCASSDGNQPQHFGDGTRLSIL.